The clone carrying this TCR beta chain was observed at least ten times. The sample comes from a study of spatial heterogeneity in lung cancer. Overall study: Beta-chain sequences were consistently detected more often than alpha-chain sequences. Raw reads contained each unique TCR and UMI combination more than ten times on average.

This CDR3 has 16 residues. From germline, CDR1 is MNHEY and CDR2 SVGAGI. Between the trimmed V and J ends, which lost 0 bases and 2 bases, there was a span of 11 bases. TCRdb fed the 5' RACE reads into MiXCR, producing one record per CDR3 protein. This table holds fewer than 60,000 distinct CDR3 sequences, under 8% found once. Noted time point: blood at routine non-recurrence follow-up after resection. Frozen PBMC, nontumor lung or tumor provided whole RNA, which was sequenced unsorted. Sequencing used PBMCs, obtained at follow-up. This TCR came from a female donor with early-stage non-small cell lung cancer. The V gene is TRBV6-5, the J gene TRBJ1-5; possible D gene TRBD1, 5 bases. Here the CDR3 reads CASSYSSQGGNQPQHF. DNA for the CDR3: TGTGCCAGCAGTTACTCGAGTCAAGGGGGCAATCAGCCCCAGCATTTT.